The clone carrying this TCR beta chain was seen just once. Its antigen is not known. This PCR relied on a set of 60 Vbeta primers and 13 Jbeta primers. Profiling relied on immunoSEQ multiplex PCR, and the TCRdb table lists in-frame clones only, not all of them. Counted here are approximately 150,000 clones, 65% to 80% occurring once; the ten biggest clones make up about 2%. The data derive from a study of cytomegalovirus exposure and HLA in healthy donors. Study as a whole: Early released data had about 80 million unique TCRs, all coming from HLA-typed donors. Notes on the study in general: Reports credit the classifier with highly specific, highly sensitive diagnosis of cytomegalovirus status. Later analysis identified a missense DCLRE1C variant that was linked to TCR beta V- and J-gene trimming.

V dropped 8 bases and J dropped 5; count of bases not matched to a gene: 9. Germline assignment: CDR1 MDHEN and CDR2 SYDVKM. This CDR3 is 13 amino acids long. Sequencing input: PBMCs. The genes are TRBV28 and TRBJ2-7; 7 nucleotides match TRBD2. This clonotype was obtained from a woman between 35 and 50 years old in good health and CMV-seronegative. CDR3 coding DNA: TGTGCCAGCGCACCGGCCGCGGGAGACGAGCAGTACTTC. It codes for CASAPAAGDEQYF.